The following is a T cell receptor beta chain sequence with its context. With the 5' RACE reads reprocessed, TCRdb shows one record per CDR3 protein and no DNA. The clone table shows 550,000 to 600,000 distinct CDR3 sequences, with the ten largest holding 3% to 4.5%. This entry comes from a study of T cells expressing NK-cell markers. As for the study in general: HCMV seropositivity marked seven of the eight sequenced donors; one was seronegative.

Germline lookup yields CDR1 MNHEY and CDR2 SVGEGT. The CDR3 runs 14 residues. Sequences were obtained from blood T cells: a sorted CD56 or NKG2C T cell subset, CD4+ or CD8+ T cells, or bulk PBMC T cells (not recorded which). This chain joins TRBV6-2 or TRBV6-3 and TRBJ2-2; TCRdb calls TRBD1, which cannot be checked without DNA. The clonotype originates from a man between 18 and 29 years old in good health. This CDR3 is CASSQQGDTGELFF.